This TCR beta chain was recovered during a study of shared clonotypes between healthy human individuals. Naive CD8 isolation took CD45RO-negative cells positively selected for CCR7 and excluded terminally differentiated effector memory CD45RA+ cells. The study drew all its donors from Caucasian adults living in Nashville, Tennessee. With V trimmed by 4 bases and J by 5 bases, 16 bases remained unmatched. Germline CDR1 is SGHVS and CDR2 is FQNEAQ. This CDR3 is built from 18 residues. Points from the study as a whole: An expected dependence of interdonor clonotype sharing on sequencing depth was noted.

As regards this clone: Antigen: not known.

Several immunoSEQ plates received, in even portions, the genomic DNA of each subset. Each replicate PCR on the sorted subsets used 150 to 200 ng DNA (around 30,000 T cell genomes). Only in-frame clones appear in the TCRdb table, and some are missing; sequencing was by immunoSEQ multiplex PCR. The sample lists about 2.1 million clones, just under 95% seen once, with 1.5% to 2% in the top ten. Sample: naive CD8+ T cells from PBMCs. This chain connects TRBV7-8 to TRBJ2-7, with 11 positions matching TRBD2. The TCR comes from a man between 18 and 29 years old in good health. Some clones in this sample may be carry-over from other donors' samples. CDR3 sequence (DNA): TGTGCCAGCAGCTCCACGATATTAGCGGGAGGGTTCAGCCACGAGCAGTACTTC. It yields the protein CASSSTILAGGFSHEQYF.